These T cell receptor beta chains were read from a single sample in a study of radiotherapy plus CTLA-4 blockade in lung cancer. Repertoires were generated with immunoSEQ multiplex PCR, while TCRdb's copy carries only in-frame clones and drops some. The repertoire holds 32,000 or so clones, with 60% to 85% as singletons. The sample consisted of peripheral blood, taken from a patient treated with radiotherapy plus ipilimumab. All receptors come from a human donor with non-small cell lung cancer that progressed on radiotherapy plus ipilimumab. Both conserved end residues are part of each CDR3. Each record gives: CDR3 length, D gene, clone size, V gene, J gene, CDR3 protein, CDR3 DNA. A D gene is named only where the DNA matches it firmly. A row's size may be missing; if present it is once, few, many or a size class.

>15|TRBD1|NA|TRBV9|TRBJ1-1
CASSAGGSWSTEAFF
TGTGCCAGCAGCGCAGGGGGCTCGTGGAGCACTGAAGCTTTCTTT
>14|NA|NA|TRBV18|TRBJ2-1
CASSPPYQRDEQFF
TGTGCCAGCTCACCACCGTACCAGCGAGATGAGCAGTTCTTC
>14|NA|NA|TRBV29-1|TRBJ1-2
CSVEDLGRNYGYTF
TGCAGCGTTGAAGATCTAGGTAGGAACTATGGCTACACCTTC
>14|NA|NA|TRBV11-1|TRBJ2-1
CASSSRDSYNEQFF
TGTGCCAGCAGCTCACGGGACTCCTACAATGAGCAGTTCTTC
>17|TRBD1|once|TRBV4-1|TRBJ1-5
CASSQDWIGQGNQPQHF
TGCGCCAGCAGCCAAGATTGGATCGGACAGGGAAATCAGCCCCAGCATTTT
>16|NA|few|TRBV27|TRBJ2-1
CASSLSRADSYNEQFF
TGTGCCAGCAGTTTATCGAGGGCAGACTCCTACAATGAGCAGTTCTTC
>18|NA|NA|TRBV14|TRBJ2-6
CASSQDLLGWSGANVLTF
TGTGCCAGCAGCCAAGATCTCCTCGGATGGTCTGGGGCCAACGTCCTGACTTTC
>14|TRBD2|NA|TRBV5-1|TRBJ2-1
CASSLGEGVDEQFF
TGTGCCAGCAGCTTGGGGGAGGGTGTGGATGAGCAGTTCTTC
>15|NA|NA|TRBV5-6|TRBJ1-5
CASSLANGQNQPQHF
TGTGCCAGCAGCTTGGCCAATGGCCAGAATCAGCCCCAGCATTTT
>13|NA|NA|TRBV4-2|TRBJ2-7
CASSQGEHNEQYF
TGTGCCAGCAGCCAAGGGGAACATAACGAGCAGTACTTC
>17|NA|NA|TRBV5-1|TRBJ2-7
CASTPTPGTYISYEQYF
TGCGCCAGCACCCCTACCCCCGGGACTTATATCTCCTACGAGCAGTACTTC
>16|TRBD1|NA|TRBV27|TRBJ1-1
CASSSRGDRVNTEAFF
TGTGCCAGCAGTTCTCGGGGGGACAGGGTGAACACTGAAGCTTTCTTT
>17|NA|NA|TRBV14|TRBJ2-3
CASSQGGLRPLSDTQYF
TGTGCCAGCAGCCAAGGCGGTCTAAGACCATTATCAGATACGCAGTATTTT
>11|NA|NA|TRBV20-1|TRBJ1-1
CSDGSGAEAFF
TGCAGTGATGGGAGTGGGGCTGAAGCTTTCTTT
>15|NA|NA|TRBV6-5|TRBJ2-1
CASSYETVSYNEQFF
TGTGCCAGCAGTTACGAGACAGTATCCTACAATGAGCAGTTCTTC
>12|TRBD1|few|TRBV19|TRBJ1-3
CASGTDRGTIYF
TGTGCCAGTGGTACGGACAGGGGAACCATATATTTT
>12|NA|NA|TRBV7-9|TRBJ1-2
CASSLGFNGYTF
TGTGCCAGCAGCTTAGGTTTTAATGGCTACACCTTC
>15|NA|NA|TRBV6-5|TRBJ2-2
CASRGGARDTGELFF
TGTGCCAGCAGGGGGGGGGCGCGGGACACCGGGGAGCTGTTTTTT
>17|TRBD1|NA|TRBV19|TRBJ1-5
CASSTEDRGVSGQPQHF
TGTGCCAGTAGTACAGAGGACAGGGGCGTTTCCGGTCAGCCCCAGCATTTT
>14|NA|NA|TRBV6-5|TRBJ1-2
CASSSAERFYGYTF
TGTGCCAGCAGTTCCGCCGAGCGGTTCTATGGCTACACCTTC
>15|TRBD1|NA|TRBV25-1|TRBJ2-5
CASRVPGGPGETQYF
TGTGCCAGCAGGGTCCCAGGGGGTCCAGGGGAGACCCAGTACTTC
>14|NA|NA|TRBV2|TRBJ1-2
CASSERGGAYGYTF
TGTGCCAGCAGTGAAAGGGGGGGGGCCTATGGCTACACCTTC
>12|NA|NA|TRBV2|TRBJ2-2
CATSRGSGELFF
TGTGCCACCTCACGGGGTTCTGGGGAGCTGTTTTTT
>14|TRBD1|NA|TRBV7-2|TRBJ2-5
CASSLLGQSETQYF
TGTGCCAGCAGCTTACTGGGACAGTCGGAGACCCAGTACTTC
>13|TRBD1|once|TRBV10-1|TRBJ1-1
CASSDSGGTEAFF
TGCGCCAGCAGTGATTCAGGGGGCACTGAAGCTTTCTTT
>12|NA|NA|TRBV30|TRBJ1-2
CAWSVPGYGYTF
TGTGCCTGGAGTGTACCAGGCTATGGCTACACCTTC
>10|NA|NA|TRBV5-8|TRBJ1-2
CASTGGGYTF
TGTGCCAGCACCGGGGGTGGCTACACCTTC
>16|TRBD1|NA|TRBV9|TRBJ2-3
CASSVAGTGGLDTQYF
TGTGCCAGCAGCGTTGCCGGGACAGGGGGCTTGGATACGCAGTATTTT
>15|TRBD1|NA|TRBV7-2|TRBJ2-7
CASSLGDREAYEQYF
TGTGCCAGCAGCTTAGGGGACAGGGAGGCTTACGAGCAGTACTTC
>14|TRBD2|NA|TRBV19|TRBJ2-1
CASSILAGAGEQFF
TGTGCCAGTAGTATTCTAGCGGGAGCTGGTGAGCAGTTCTTC
>17|TRBD2|few|TRBV9|TRBJ2-7
CASSTDGGGGRRDEQYF
TGTGCCAGCAGCACCGACGGGGGGGGAGGGCGCAGGGACGAGCAGTACTTC
>15|NA|NA|TRBV5-1|TRBJ2-1
CASRSATIPSNEQFF
TGCGCCAGCAGGTCAGCTACAATCCCATCCAATGAGCAGTTCTTC
>14|TRBD1|NA|TRBV11-3|TRBJ2-7
CASSLGQSSYEQYF
TGTGCCAGCAGCTTGGGACAGTCGTCCTACGAGCAGTACTTC
>16|NA|NA|TRBV28|TRBJ1-5
CASSSLQGLGNQPQHF
TGTGCCAGCAGTTCACTACAGGGTTTGGGCAATCAGCCCCAGCATTTT
>15|TRBD1|NA|TRBV19|TRBJ2-7
CASSMGTGPGHEQYF
TGTGCCAGTAGTATGGGGACAGGGCCGGGCCACGAGCAGTACTTC